Listed here are 17 T cell receptor beta chains from one sample, sequenced in a study of low-dose radiotherapy and immunotherapy resistance in tumors. TRAV and TRBV primers primed cDNA for both TCRalpha and TCRbeta. It was with a constant-region primer and a V-primer adapter that TCRs were amplified over approximately 20 PCR cycles. TCRdb called the reads again in MiXCR, with one record for every CDR3 protein. The table includes almost 45,000 distinct CDR3 sequences, around 25% detected once. Time point noted: after trial treatment. The treatment was: LDRT plus nivolumab, ipilimumab, low-dose cyclophosphamide and aspirin (RACIN trial). This sample comprised PBMCs, obtained after low-dose radiotherapy plus immunotherapy. These receptors came from a male donor with prostate cancer.

This clonotype was counted ten times or more. V usage is TRBV5-6 and J usage is TRBJ2-3; D is unclear. CDR3 length: 14 amino acids. CDR1 and CDR2 (germline): SGHDT, YYEEEE. Trimming left V 0 bases short and J 3 bases short, with 8 bases between. The CDR3 region is CASSLGGRTDTQYF. DNA for the CDR3: TGTGCCAGCAGCTTGGGGGGTAGGACAGATACGCAGTATTTT.

Of note for this clonotype: This is likely an artifact of a read error, given a far larger clone one base away. The chain is built from TRBV6-4 and TRBJ2-7; 10 bases fit TRBD2. Judging by the DNA end, TRBJ2-1 fits better; the J call may be wrong. Germline V gene lookup returns CDR1 MRHNA and CDR2 SNTAGT. The CDR3 is made up of 15 amino acids. The CDR3 protein is CPSSAQTSGHNEQFF. The CDR3 region has the DNA TGTCCCAGCAGTGCCCAGACTAGCGGGCACAATGAGCAGTTCTTC.

As for this clonotype: With only one base between it and a far larger clone, this is likely a read error. The chain recombines TRBV20-1 with TRBJ2-7; 9 bases are shared with TRBD2. CDR3 length: 15 residues. Trimming cost V 3 bases and J 7 bases; bases outside gene matches: 13. The germline V gene has CDR1 DFQATT and CDR2 SNEGSKA (reference sequence). For the CDR3, the DNA is TGCAGTGCTAGTGCCGGTAGCGGGAGTTACAATGAGCAGTACTTC. Translated: CSASAGSGSYNEQYF.

There are many counts of this clonotype. The rearrangement joins TRBV6-4 to TRBJ1-1, with D unresolved. This CDR3 is 15 amino acids long. V lost 2 bases and J lost 1, with 11 bases in between. Germline V CDR1 and CDR2: MRHNA, SNTAGT. The CDR3 loop reads CASSDRASGNTEAFF. The CDR3 DNA reads as TGTGCCAGCAGTGACCGTGCTTCCGGGAACACTGAAGCTTTCTTT.

This clonotype showed up many times. This chain uses TRBV29-1 with TRBJ1-4, with D possibly matching TRBD1 (6 bases). The ends were cut back, 6 bases at V and 2 bases at J, with 10 bases in the middle. CDR3 length equals 13 residues. Germline lookup yields CDR1 SQVTM and CDR2 ANQGSEA. The chain's CDR3 is CSVTGTTNEKLFF. The CDR3 DNA reads as TGCAGCGTCACAGGGACCACTAATGAAAAACTGTTTTTT.

This clonotype appeared many times. The rearrangement uses TRBV3-1 and TRBJ1-2, with D unclear. The ends were cut back, 0 bases at V and 4 bases at J, with 12 bases in the middle. The CDR3 loop spans 15 amino acids. The germline gives CDR1 LGHDT, CDR2 YNNKEL (reference sequence). The CDR3 nucleotides are TGTGCCAGCAGCCAAGATACGGGCCTCGGCTATGGCTACACCTTC. It is translated as CASSQDTGLGYGYTF.

In its sample, this clonotype was seen many times. This chain connects TRBV29-1 to TRBJ1-1; 8 bases map to TRBD1. The V segment lost 4 bases and the J segment 7 bases; nucleotides outside the gene matches: 5. This CDR3 contains 12 residues. Germline values: CDR1 SQVTM, CDR2 ANQGSEA. CDR3 coding DNA: TGCAGCGTTGCAGGGGGCGCAAATGAAGCTTTCTTT. Encoded protein: CSVAGGANEAFF.

This clonotype was counted ten times or more. The V call is TRBV20-1, the J call TRBJ2-2; weak D call: TRBD1 (5 bases). The CDR3 is 15 amino acids. Germline loops: CDR1 DFQATT, CDR2 SNEGSKA (reference sequence). The ends were cut back, 1 base at V and 3 bases at J, with 12 bases in the middle. CDR3 amino acids: CSARVPLGDTGELFF. In nucleotides, the CDR3 is TGCAGTGCTAGAGTCCCGCTAGGGGACACCGGGGAGCTGTTTTTT.

V usage is TRBV6-2 or TRBV6-3 and J usage is TRBJ2-7; D may be TRBD1 (6 bases). The V gene lost 9 bases and the J gene lost 1 base, with 19 bases spanning the gap. CDR1 is MNHEY and CDR2 is SVGEGT in the germline V gene. CDR3 length: 15 amino acids. The CDR3 sequence is CASYSYDQGSYEQYF. The CDR3, as DNA: TGTGCCAGTTACTCGTACGACCAGGGGTCCTACGAGCAGTACTTC.

This clonotype appeared many times. V and J are TRBV20-1 and TRBJ2-5, with a tentative D call TRBD1 (5 bases). V gave up 2 bases and J gave up 4 bases, with 11 bases separating them. The CDR3 covers 13 residues. Germline CDR1 and CDR2: DFQATT and SNEGSKA (reference sequence). The CDR3 DNA reads as TGCAGTGCTAGAAATCCAGGGCGAGAGACCCAGTACTTC. It encodes CSARNPGRETQYF.

This clonotype has at least ten counts. The V and J genes are TRBV2 and TRBJ2-3, with TRBD1 identical over 10 bases. Germline V gene sequence: CDR1 SNHLY, CDR2 FYNNEI. The CDR3 covers 16 residues. The J segment lost 2 bases and the V segment lost 4 bases, leaving 6 bases of the junction unmatched. CDR3 sequence reads: CASSGQGALTTDTQYF. CDR3 coding DNA: TGTGCCAGCAGTGGACAGGGGGCTTTGACCACAGATACGCAGTATTTT.

This clonotype has a count of ten or more. This chain's CDR3 is CASSLGGGSPLHF. Written as DNA, the CDR3 is TGTGCCAGCAGCTTAGGGGGTGGCTCACCCCTCCACTTT. The rearrangement uses TRBV7-2 and TRBJ1-6; D is unclear. V lost 1 base, J lost 10 bases, and 8 bases lay in between. Germline CDR1 SGHTA, CDR2 FQGNSA. CDR3 length: 13 amino acids.

In this sample, this clonotype turned up many times. The gene calls are TRBV7-9 and TRBJ2-7; TRBD2 aligns across 7 bases. With 6 bases clipped from V and 3 bases from J, the junction kept 5 bases outside the gene matches. The CDR3 contains 13 residues. Germline V gene data show CDR1 as SEHNR and CDR2 as FQNEAQ (reference sequence). CDR3 DNA: TGTGCCAGCAGAGCCCGGGGGGACTACGAGCAGTACTTC. This codes for CASRARGDYEQYF.

On this clonotype itself: A read error likely explains this, since a far larger clone differs by one base. The chain is built from TRBV5-8 and TRBJ2-5; possibly TRBD2 for D (6 bases). This CDR3 is built from 15 residues. The V end lost 2 bases, the J end lost 7 bases, and 18 bases lay between the germline ends. The germline V gene encodes CDR1 SGHTS and CDR2 YDEGEE. The CDR3 nucleotides read TGTGCCAGCAGCTTATCAGGAGGGCGACGGGGGACCCAGTACTTC. The encoded protein is CASSLSGGRRGTQYF.

This clonotype appeared many times. The chain recombines TRBV5-4 with TRBJ2-4; D possibly corresponds to TRBD2 (6 bases). CDR3 size: 13 residues. Trimming left V 5 bases short and J 6 bases short, with 12 bases between. Germline V gene lookup returns CDR1 SGHNT and CDR2 YYREEE (reference sequence). The CDR3 spells CASRNRDLNIQYF. The CDR3, as DNA: TGTGCCAGCAGGAACCGGGACTTAAACATTCAGTACTTC. The variable domain in full, completed from reference TRBV5-4 and TRBJ2-4, reads ETGVTQSPTHLIKTRGQQVTLRCSSQSGHNTVSWYQQALGQGPQFIFQYYREEENGRGNFPPRFSGLQFPNYSSELNVNALELDDSALYLCASRNRDLNIQYFGAGTRLSVL.

Details on this clonotype: A far larger clone is a single base away, which makes a read error likely. The rearrangement uses TRBV5-3 and TRBJ1-1; D remains ambiguous. TRBV5-3 is assigned to the ORF class and has an uncertain function. V lost 8 bases and J lost 1, with 15 bases in between. The CDR3 contains 14 residues. The CDR3 is CASSLGPANTEAFF. Written as DNA, the CDR3 is TGTGCCAGCTCCCTGGGTCCAGCGAACACTGAAGCTTTCTTT.

The rearrangement uses TRBV15 and TRBJ2-5; 12 bases agree with TRBD2. V shed 5 bases, J shed 5 bases, and the junction held 6 bases outside the gene matches. Germline V gives CDR1 LNHNV, CDR2 YYDKDF (reference sequence). The CDR3 totals 15 residues. The DNA for the CDR3 is TGTGCCACCAGCGGACTAGCGGGGACGGGGGAGACCCAGTACTTC. Residues: CATSGLAGTGETQYF.